This T cell receptor (beta chain) comes out of a study of T-cell memory formation after mild COVID-19. As for the study in general: Largely, TCR clusters stayed within a single donor. General study points: Clones that shrank (day 15 to 85) were balanced CD4/CD8, whereas later expanders leaned CD4+. Clones from the second wave (peaking day 37) had unconfirmed SARS-CoV-2 specificity.

Of note for this clonotype: Its specificity is unknown.

TCRdb reprocessed the 5' RACE reads with MiXCR, giving one entry per CDR3 protein. The repertoire consists of roughly 350,000 distinct CDR3 sequences, with 12% to 15% occurring once and the leading ten covering 22%. CDR1 is SGHRS, CDR2 YFSETQ, per germline. The CDR3 contains 15 residues. Trimming took 2 bases from V and 2 from J, leaving 13 bases between them. This receptor was taken from a man aged 18 to 35 who had mild COVID-19 (a few samples of this study predate the infection). Cell type and time point are not known. The sample comprised PBMCs or a T cell subset sorted from them (not recorded which). J is TRBJ2-5 and V is TRBV5-1; perhaps D is TRBD1 or TRBD2 (5 bases each). CDR3 DNA sequence: TGCGCCAGCAGCTTAGGGGACGTATTACAAGAGACCCAGTACTTC. Its protein is CASSLGDVLQETQYF.